The 10 T cell receptor beta chains reported below all come from one sample, sequenced in a study of T cells in localized non-small cell lung cancer. Sequenced by immunoSEQ multiplex PCR; TCRdb stores in-frame clones only, minus some. There are about 3,500 clones in the sample; more than 15% occur only once, and around 5.5% lies in the top ten. This specimen consisted of lung tumor tissue, obtained before any cancer treatment. All receptors derive from a female donor aged 60 or older with stage II lung adenocarcinoma.

This clone was recorded a few times. This chain uses TRBV28 with TRBJ1-5; D ambiguous. V was shortened by 4 bases and J by 3 bases, with 13 bases between the two germline ends. The CDR3 contains 15 residues. Germline V gene sequence: CDR1 MDHEN, CDR2 SYDVKM. The CDR3 DNA sequence: TGTGCCAGCAGTTCCGGAGGAGAGGACAATCAGCCCCAGCATTTT. It specifies CASSSGGEDNQPQHF.

This clone was seen a few times. The chain couples TRBV19 to TRBJ2-5, with no clear D. Trimming pared 3 bases from V and 5 bases from J, leaving 10 bases between. Per the germline V gene, CDR1 is LNHDA and CDR2 is SQIVND (reference sequence). This CDR3 region has 13 residues. CDR3 in amino acids: CASSMLAGETQYF. CDR3 coding DNA: TGTGCCAGTAGTATGTTAGCTGGGGAGACCCAGTACTTC.

This clone has only a few counts. The chain has TRBV28 and TRBJ2-7; D is unresolved. V lost 10 bases, J lost 3 bases, and 16 bases lay in between. Germline assignment: CDR1 MDHEN and CDR2 SYDVKM. The CDR3 consists of 13 residues. The CDR3 region is CATFLDGGYEQYF. CDR3 bases: TGTGCCACCTTCCTGGATGGCGGCTACGAGCAGTACTTC. The variable domain in full, with the rest retrieved from reference TRBV28 and TRBJ2-7, is DVKVTQSSRYLVKRTGEKVFLECVQDMDHENMFWYRQDPGLGLRLIYFSYDVKMKEKGDIPEGYSVSREKKERFSLILESASTNQTSMYLCATFLDGGYEQYFGPGTRLTVT.

The chain has TRBV10-2 and TRBJ2-1; 9 bases map to TRBD1. This CDR3 is 18 amino acids long. J gave up 0 bases and V 3 bases, and 9 bases lay outside the gene matches. Germline V CDR1 and CDR2: WSHSY, SAAADI. CDR3 sequence: CASSDMGTGRDSYNEQFF. The CDR3 DNA follows: TGCGCCAGCAGTGACATGGGGACAGGGCGAGACTCCTACAATGAGCAGTTCTTC.

The chain uses TRBV19 and TRBJ2-1, with D possibly being TRBD2 (6 bases). The CDR3 covers 14 residues. Germline V lookup: CDR1 LNHDA, CDR2 SQIVND (reference sequence). V lost 6 bases and J lost 1, with 10 bases in between. CDR3 DNA: TGTGCCAGTAGGCAGGGAGGTTCCTACAATGAGCAGTTCTTC. It yields the protein CASRQGGSYNEQFF.

The chain combines TRBV11-3 with TRBJ1-4; TRBD1 matches at 9 bases. This CDR3 is built from 15 residues. J gave up 9 bases and V 6 bases, and 11 bases lay outside the gene matches. CDR1 is SGHNT, CDR2 YENEEA, per germline. This chain's CDR3 is CASSQQDRGEKKLFF. In DNA form, the CDR3 reads TGTGCCAGCAGTCAGCAGGACAGGGGAGAAAAAAAACTGTTTTTT.

This clone was seen a handful of times. This chain uses TRBV9 with TRBJ2-6; D remains ambiguous. The CDR3 contains 16 residues. Germline values: CDR1 SGDLS, CDR2 YYNGEE. The V gene lost 4 bases and the J gene lost 6 bases, with 17 bases spanning the gap. CDR3 DNA sequence: TGTGCCAGCAGCCCTCGGACCGTCGAGCTGGCCAACGTCCTGACTTTC. Amino acids: CASSPRTVELANVLTF.

This clone was counted a few times. The rearrangement uses TRBV29-1 and TRBJ2-3; D may be TRBD2 (5 bases). Germline V gene lookup returns CDR1 SQVTM and CDR2 ANQGSEA. V gave up 7 bases and J gave up 0 bases, with 11 bases separating them. The CDR3 sequence is 13 residues long. The CDR3 bases are TGCAGCGCTGAGGGTGAAAGCACAGATACGCAGTATTTT. This sequence encodes CSAEGESTDTQYF.

Concerning this clone itself: The germline gene is not matched at one end of the junction; a read error may be the cause. The chain recombines TRBV9 with TRBJ2-7; D unclear. Germline lookup yields CDR1 SGDLS and CDR2 YYNGEE. The CDR3 extends over 12 amino acids. CDR3 sequence (DNA): TGTGCTAGCAGCTTGGACGGCGACGAGCAGTACTTC. Translation: CASSLDGDEQYF.

V is TRBV11-3 and J is TRBJ2-4, with D tentatively TRBD2 (5 bases). The CDR3 totals 15 residues. Per germline, CDR1 SGHNT and CDR2 YENEEA. The germline V and J ends were trimmed by 5 bases and 0 bases, with 11 bases remaining between them. This CDR3 is CASSRDRGAKNIQYF. CDR3 bases: TGTGCCAGCAGCCGCGACCGGGGAGCCAAAAACATTCAGTACTTC.